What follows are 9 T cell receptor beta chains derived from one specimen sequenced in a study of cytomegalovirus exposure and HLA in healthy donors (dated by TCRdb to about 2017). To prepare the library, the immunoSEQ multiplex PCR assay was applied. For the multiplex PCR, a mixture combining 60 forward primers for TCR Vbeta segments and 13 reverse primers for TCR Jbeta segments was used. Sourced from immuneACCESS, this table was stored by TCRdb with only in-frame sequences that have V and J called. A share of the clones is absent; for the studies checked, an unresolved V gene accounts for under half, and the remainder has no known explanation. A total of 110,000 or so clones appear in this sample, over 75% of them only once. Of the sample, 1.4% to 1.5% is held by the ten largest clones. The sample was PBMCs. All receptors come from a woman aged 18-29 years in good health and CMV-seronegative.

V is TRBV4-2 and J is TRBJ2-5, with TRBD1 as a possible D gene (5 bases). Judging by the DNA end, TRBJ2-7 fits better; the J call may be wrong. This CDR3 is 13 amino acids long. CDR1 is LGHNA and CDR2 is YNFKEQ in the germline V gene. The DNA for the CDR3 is TGTGCCAGTGCGACAGATTTTAACTACGAGCAGTACTTC. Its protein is CASATDFNYEQYF.

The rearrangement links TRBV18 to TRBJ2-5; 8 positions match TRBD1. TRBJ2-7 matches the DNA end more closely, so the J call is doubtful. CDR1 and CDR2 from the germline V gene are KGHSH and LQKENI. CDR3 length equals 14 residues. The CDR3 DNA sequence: TGTGCCAGCTCACCTAGACAGGGGTCCTACGAGCAGTACTTC. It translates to CASSPRQGSYEQYF.

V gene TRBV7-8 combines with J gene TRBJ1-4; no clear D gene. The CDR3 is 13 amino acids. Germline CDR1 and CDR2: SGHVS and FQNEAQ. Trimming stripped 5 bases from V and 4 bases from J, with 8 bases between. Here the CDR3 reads CASSPVINEKLFF. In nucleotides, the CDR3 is TGTGCCAGCAGCCCCGTTATTAATGAAAAACTGTTTTTT.

CDR3 DNA sequence: TGTGCCAGCAGCTTACAGCGGGGGGGCATCTACAATGAGCAGTTCTTC. This encodes CASSLQRGGIYNEQFF. The V and J genes are TRBV7-6 and TRBJ2-1; 10 nucleotides match TRBD2. Losses at the gene ends were 2 bases for V and 3 bases for J; bases not matched to a gene: 4. Germline V gene data show CDR1 as SGHVS and CDR2 as FNYEAQ. This CDR3 is 16 amino acids long.

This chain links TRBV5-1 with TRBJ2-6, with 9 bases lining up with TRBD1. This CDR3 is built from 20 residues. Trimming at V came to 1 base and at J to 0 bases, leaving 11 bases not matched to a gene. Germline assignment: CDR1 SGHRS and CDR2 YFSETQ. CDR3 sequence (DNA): TGCGCCAGCAGCTTGACAACCCGGGACAGGGATGCCTCTGGGGCCAACGTCCTGACTTTC. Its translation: CASSLTTRDRDASGANVLTF.

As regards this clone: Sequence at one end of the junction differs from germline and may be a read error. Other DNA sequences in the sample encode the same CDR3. CDR3 bases: TGCGCCAGCAGCTTTAGTGGCCCGGGATCCTACGAGCAGTACTTC. Amino acid sequence: CASSFSGPGSYEQYF. The J gene is TRBJ2-7, the V gene TRBV11-2, with a tentative D call TRBD2 (5 bases). The CDR3 covers 15 residues. Germline V lookup: CDR1 SGHAT, CDR2 FQNNGV.

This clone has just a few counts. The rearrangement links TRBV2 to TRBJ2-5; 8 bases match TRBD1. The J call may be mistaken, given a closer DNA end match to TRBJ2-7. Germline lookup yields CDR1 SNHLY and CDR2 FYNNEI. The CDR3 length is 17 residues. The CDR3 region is CASSQKPGGSSFYEQYF. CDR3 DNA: TGTGCCAGCAGCCAAAAACCAGGGGGCAGCTCCTTCTACGAGCAGTACTTC.

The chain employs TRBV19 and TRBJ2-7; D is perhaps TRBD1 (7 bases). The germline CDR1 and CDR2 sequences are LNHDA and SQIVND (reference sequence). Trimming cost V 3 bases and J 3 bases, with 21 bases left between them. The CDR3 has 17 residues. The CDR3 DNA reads TGTGCCAGTAGTATGAGTACTCGCGGGACAGTCGGCTACGAGCAGTACTTC. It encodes CASSMSTRGTVGYEQYF.

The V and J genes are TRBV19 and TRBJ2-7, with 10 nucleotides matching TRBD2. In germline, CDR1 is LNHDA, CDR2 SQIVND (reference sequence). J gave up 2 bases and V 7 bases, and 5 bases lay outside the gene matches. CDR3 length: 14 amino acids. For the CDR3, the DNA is TGTGCCAGTAAGAGGACTAGCGGTACCTACGAGCAGTACTTC. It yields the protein CASKRTSGTYEQYF.